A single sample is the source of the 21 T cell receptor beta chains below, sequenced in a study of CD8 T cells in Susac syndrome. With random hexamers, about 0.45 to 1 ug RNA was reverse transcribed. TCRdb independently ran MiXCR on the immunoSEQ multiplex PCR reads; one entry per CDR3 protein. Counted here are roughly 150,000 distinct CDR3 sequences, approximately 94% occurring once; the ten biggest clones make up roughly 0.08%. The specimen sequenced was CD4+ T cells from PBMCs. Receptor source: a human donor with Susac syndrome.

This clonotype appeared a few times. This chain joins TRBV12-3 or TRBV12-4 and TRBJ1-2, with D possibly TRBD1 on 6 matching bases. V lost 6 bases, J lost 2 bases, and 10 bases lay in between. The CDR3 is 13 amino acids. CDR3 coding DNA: TGTGCCAGCAGGGTAACAGGGAACTATGGCTACACCTTC. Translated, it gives CASRVTGNYGYTF.

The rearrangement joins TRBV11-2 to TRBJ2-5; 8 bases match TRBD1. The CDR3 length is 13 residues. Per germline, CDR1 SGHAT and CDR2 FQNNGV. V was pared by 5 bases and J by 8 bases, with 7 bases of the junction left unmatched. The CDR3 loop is CASSPGTGGTQYF. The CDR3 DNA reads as TGTGCCAGCAGCCCCGGGACAGGCGGAACCCAGTACTTC. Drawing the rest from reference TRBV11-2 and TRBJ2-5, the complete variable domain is EAGVAQSPRYKIIEKRQSVAFWCNPISGHATLYWYQQILGQGPKLLIQFQNNGVVDDSQLPKDRFSAERLKGVDSTLKIQPAKLEDSAVYLCASSPGTGGTQYFGPGTRLLVL.

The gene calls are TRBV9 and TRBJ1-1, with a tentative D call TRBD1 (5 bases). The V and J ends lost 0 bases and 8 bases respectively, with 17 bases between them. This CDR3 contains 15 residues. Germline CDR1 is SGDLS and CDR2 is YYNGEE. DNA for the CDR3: TGTGCCAGCAGCGTAGGACATCACGGGGCTGCAGAAGCTTTCTTT. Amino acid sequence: CASSVGHHGAAEAFF.

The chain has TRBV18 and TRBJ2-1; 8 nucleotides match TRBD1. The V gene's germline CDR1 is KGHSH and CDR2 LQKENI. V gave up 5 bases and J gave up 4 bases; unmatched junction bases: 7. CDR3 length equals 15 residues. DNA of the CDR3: TGTGCCAGCTCAATCGGACAGGGTGGATACAATGAGCAGTTCTTC. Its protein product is CASSIGQGGYNEQFF.

The CDR3 bases are TGTGCCAGCAGCGACTCACCTGAAAAACTGTTTTTT. Amino acids: CASSDSPEKLFF. This chain joins TRBV2 and TRBJ1-4; no reliable D call. Trimming pared 6 bases from V and 7 bases from J, leaving 9 bases between. CDR1 is SNHLY and CDR2 is FYNNEI in the germline V gene. CDR3 length: 12 amino acids.

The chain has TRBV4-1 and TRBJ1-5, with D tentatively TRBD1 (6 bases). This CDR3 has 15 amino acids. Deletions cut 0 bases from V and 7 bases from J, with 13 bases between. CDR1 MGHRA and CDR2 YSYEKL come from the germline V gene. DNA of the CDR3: TGCGCCAGCAGCCAAGATATGGGGGCTCGGCAGCCCCAGCATTTT. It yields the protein CASSQDMGARQPQHF.

The CDR3 protein is CSARTAYYGYTF. CDR3 nucleotides: TGCAGTGCTAGGACAGCCTACTATGGCTACACCTTC. The chain uses TRBV20-1 and TRBJ1-2, with D possibly TRBD1 on 5 matching bases. CDR1 is DFQATT and CDR2 is SNEGSKA in the germline V gene (reference sequence). This CDR3 is built from 12 residues. Trimming stripped 3 bases from V and 3 bases from J, with 8 bases between.

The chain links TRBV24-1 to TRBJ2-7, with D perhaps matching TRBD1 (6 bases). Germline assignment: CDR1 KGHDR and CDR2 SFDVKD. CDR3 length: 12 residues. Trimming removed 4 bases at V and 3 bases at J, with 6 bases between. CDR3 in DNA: TGTGCCACCAGTGAGACAGGCTACGAGCAGTACTTC. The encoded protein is CATSETGYEQYF.

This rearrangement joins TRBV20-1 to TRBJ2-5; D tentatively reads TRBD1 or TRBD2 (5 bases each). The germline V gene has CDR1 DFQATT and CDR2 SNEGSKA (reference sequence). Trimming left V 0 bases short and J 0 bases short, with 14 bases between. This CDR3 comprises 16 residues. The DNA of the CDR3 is TGCAGTGCTAGAGATCCCGCAGGGAGTTACCAAGAGACCCAGTACTTC. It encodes CSARDPAGSYQETQYF.

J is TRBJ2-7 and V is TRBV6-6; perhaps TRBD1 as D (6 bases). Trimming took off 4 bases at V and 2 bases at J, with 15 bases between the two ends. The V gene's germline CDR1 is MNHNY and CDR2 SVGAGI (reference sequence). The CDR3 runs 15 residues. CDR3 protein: CASSFGQTAAYEQYF. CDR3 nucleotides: TGTGCCAGCAGTTTCGGACAGACAGCTGCCTACGAGCAGTACTTC.

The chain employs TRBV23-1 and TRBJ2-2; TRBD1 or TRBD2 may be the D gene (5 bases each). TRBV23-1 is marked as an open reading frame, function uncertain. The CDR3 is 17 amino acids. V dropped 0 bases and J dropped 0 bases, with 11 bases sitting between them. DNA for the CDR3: TGCGCCAGCAGTCAATCAGGGGACGGAGCGAACACCGGGGAGCTGTTTTTT. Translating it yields CASSQSGDGANTGELFF.

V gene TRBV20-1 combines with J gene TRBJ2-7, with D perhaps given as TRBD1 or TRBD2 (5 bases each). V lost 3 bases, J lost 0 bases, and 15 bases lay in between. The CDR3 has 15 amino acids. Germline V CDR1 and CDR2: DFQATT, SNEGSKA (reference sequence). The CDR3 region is CSARSGTQSSYEQYF. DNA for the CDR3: TGCAGTGCTAGGTCCGGGACGCAGAGCTCCTACGAGCAGTACTTC.

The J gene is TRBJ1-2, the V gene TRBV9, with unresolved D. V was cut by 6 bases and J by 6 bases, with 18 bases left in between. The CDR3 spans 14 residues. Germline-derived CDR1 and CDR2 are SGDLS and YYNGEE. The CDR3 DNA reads TGTGCCAGCAACCCCTCGGGCAGCATCAATGGCTACACCTTC. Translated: CASNPSGSINGYTF.

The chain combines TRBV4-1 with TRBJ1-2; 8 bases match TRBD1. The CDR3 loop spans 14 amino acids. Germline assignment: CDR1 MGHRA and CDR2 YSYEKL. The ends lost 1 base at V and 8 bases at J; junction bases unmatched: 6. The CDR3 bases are TGCGCCAGCAGCCAAGGGACAGGGCGAAGCGGCTACACCTTC. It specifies CASSQGTGRSGYTF.

CDR3 sequence: CASSKRAGADTQYF. As DNA, the CDR3 is TGTGCCAGCAGCAAGCGAGCGGGGGCAGATACGCAGTATTTT. V gene TRBV28 combines with J gene TRBJ2-3; 8 nucleotides line up with TRBD2. This CDR3 has 14 amino acids. Germline CDR1 is MDHEN and CDR2 is SYDVKM. After removal of 6 bases from V and 4 bases from J, the junction contained 6 bases not matched to a gene.

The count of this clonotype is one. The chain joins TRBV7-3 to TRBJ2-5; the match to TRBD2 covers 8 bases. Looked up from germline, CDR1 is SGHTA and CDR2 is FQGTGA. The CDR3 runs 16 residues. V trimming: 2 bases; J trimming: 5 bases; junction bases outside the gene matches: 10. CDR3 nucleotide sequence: TGTGCCAGCAGCTTAGGGAGTAGCGGGGTCGGCGAGACCCAGTACTTC. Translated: CASSLGSSGVGETQYF.

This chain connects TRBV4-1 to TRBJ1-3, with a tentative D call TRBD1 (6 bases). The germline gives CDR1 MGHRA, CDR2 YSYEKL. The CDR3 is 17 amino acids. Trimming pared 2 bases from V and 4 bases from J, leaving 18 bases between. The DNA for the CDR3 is TGCGCCAGCAGCCAATTTCCGGGACAAACTCAAGGAAACACCATATATTTT. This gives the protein CASSQFPGQTQGNTIYF.

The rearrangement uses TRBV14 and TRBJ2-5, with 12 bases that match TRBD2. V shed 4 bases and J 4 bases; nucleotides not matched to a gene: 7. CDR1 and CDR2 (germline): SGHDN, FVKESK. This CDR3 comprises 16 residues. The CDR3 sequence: CASSPRTSGMAETQYF. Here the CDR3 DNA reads TGTGCCAGCAGCCCGCGGACTAGCGGGATGGCAGAGACCCAGTACTTC. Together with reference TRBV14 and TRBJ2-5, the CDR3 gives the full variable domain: EAGVTQFPSHSVIEKGQTVTLRCDPISGHDNLYWYRRVMGKEIKFLLHFVKESKQDESGMPNNRFLAERTGGTYSTLKVQPAELEDSGVYFCASSPRTSGMAETQYFGPGTRLLVL.

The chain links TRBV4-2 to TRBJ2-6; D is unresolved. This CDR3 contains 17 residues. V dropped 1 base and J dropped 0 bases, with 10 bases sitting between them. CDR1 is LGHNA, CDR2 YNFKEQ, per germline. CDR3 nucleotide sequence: TGTGCCAGCAGCCAAGGGGTCAGCCGCTCTGGGGCCAACGTCCTGACTTTC. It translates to CASSQGVSRSGANVLTF.

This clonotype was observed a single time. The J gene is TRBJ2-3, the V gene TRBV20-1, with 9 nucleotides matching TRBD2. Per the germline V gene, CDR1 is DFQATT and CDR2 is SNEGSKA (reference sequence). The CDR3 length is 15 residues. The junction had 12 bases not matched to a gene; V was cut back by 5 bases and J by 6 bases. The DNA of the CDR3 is TGCAGTGCTCCCAATACTAGGACTAGCGCGGATACGCAGTATTTT. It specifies CSAPNTRTSADTQYF.

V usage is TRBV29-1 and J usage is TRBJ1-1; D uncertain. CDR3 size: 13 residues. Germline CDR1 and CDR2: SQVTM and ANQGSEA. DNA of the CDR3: TGCAGTGGGGTTCGTACATCGAACACTGAAGCTTTCTTT. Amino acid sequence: CSGVRTSNTEAFF. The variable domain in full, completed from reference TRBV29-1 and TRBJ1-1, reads SAVISQKPSRDICQRGTSLTIQCQVDSQVTMMFWYRQQPGQSLTLIATANQGSEATYESGFVIDKFPISRPNLTFSTLTVSNMSPEDSSIYLCSGVRTSNTEAFFGQGTRLTVV.